Each of the 7 T cell receptor beta chains below was sequenced from the same sample in a study of T cells in Graves' hyperthyroidism and ophthalmopathy. What was amplified from RNA transcripts were TCR beta CDR3 regions. Carried out on the TCR CDR3, a first-round RT-PCR used the HTBI primer set. In TCRdb, the multiplex PCR reads were re-called with MiXCR into one record per CDR3 protein. Of about 360,000 distinct CDR3 sequences listed, 19% were seen once; the top ten hold 3.7%. Sequences were obtained from blood. The source of these receptors is a young woman with Graves' hyperthyroidism.

Concerning this clonotype: A much larger clone sits a single nucleotide away, making a read error possible. This chain uses TRBV28 with TRBJ2-7; D remains ambiguous. The germline V and J ends were trimmed by 4 bases and 2 bases, with 15 bases remaining between them. This CDR3 comprises 15 residues. Germline values: CDR1 MDHEN, CDR2 SYDVKM. CDR3: CASSSSHAGAYEQYF. The CDR3 region has the DNA TGTGCCAGCAGTTCCTCTCATGCAGGAGCCTACGAGCAGTACTTC.

About this clonotype itself: A much larger clone is a single base away; this may be a read error. V gene TRBV20-1 combines with J gene TRBJ2-5; D is undetermined. Germline CDR1 DFQATT, CDR2 SNEGSKA (reference sequence). This CDR3 is built from 13 residues. CDR3 coding DNA: TGCAGTGCCCTCCCCGGGTCGCAAGAGACCAAGTACTTC. This translates into CSALPGSQETKYF.

In this sample, this clonotype turned up many times. J is TRBJ2-7 and V is TRBV7-3; 9 positions match TRBD1. J gave up 0 bases and V 6 bases, and 3 bases lay outside the gene matches. The CDR3 contains 14 residues. Germline CDR1 SGHTA, CDR2 FQGTGA. Here the CDR3 reads CASSLTGGSYEQYF. The CDR3 DNA sequence: TGTGCCAGCAGTTTGACAGGGGGCTCCTACGAGCAGTACTTC.

This clonotype appeared a few times. The chain carries TRBV5-4 and TRBJ2-7; TRBD1 agrees at 9 bases. The trim removed 4 bases at V and 2 bases at J, leaving 10 bases unmatched. The CDR3 contains 16 residues. The germline gives CDR1 SGHNT, CDR2 YYREEE (reference sequence). The CDR3 loop reads CASSRGGRTGAYEQYF. The DNA for the CDR3 is TGTGCCAGCAGCCGAGGGGGCCGGACAGGGGCCTACGAGCAGTACTTC. Full variable domain (rest looked up from reference TRBV5-4 and TRBJ2-7): ETGVTQSPTHLIKTRGQQVTLRCSSQSGHNTVSWYQQALGQGPQFIFQYYREEENGRGNFPPRFSGLQFPNYSSELNVNALELDDSALYLCASSRGGRTGAYEQYFGPGTRLTVT.

Regarding this clonotype: A much larger clone differs from this one at a single base, so this may be a read error. The chain employs TRBV6-5 and TRBJ2-2, with D possibly TRBD2 on 5 matching bases. In germline, CDR1 is MNHEY, CDR2 SVGAGI. The length of the CDR3 is 12 residues. In DNA, the CDR3 is TGTGCCAGCAGTTACTCCTCCGGGGATCTGTTTTTT. Translated: CASSYSSGDLFF.

At least ten counts were recorded for this clonotype. V gene TRBV12-3 or TRBV12-4 combines with J gene TRBJ1-5; no definite D call. The CDR3 consists of 17 residues. Trimming pared 0 bases from V and 6 bases from J, leaving 18 bases between. The CDR3 coding sequence is TGTGCCAGCAGTTTAGCGTTGGCATGGTCAGGAGCTCAGCCCCAGCATTTT. It translates to CASSLALAWSGAQPQHF.

There are many counts of this clonotype. The rearrangement uses TRBV7-8 and TRBJ1-2; maybe TRBD1 (5 bases). The ends were cut back, 5 bases at V and 4 bases at J, with 17 bases in the middle. The CDR3 totals 15 residues. Per the germline V gene, CDR1 is SGHVS and CDR2 is FQNEAQ. The CDR3 DNA reads as TGTGCCAGCAGCCACGAGGACATAATCATCTATGGCTACACCTTC. Protein product: CASSHEDIIIYGYTF. Drawing the rest from reference TRBV7-8 and TRBJ1-2, the complete variable domain is GAGVSQSPRYKVAKRGQDVALRCDPISGHVSLFWYQQALGQGPEFLTYFQNEAQLDKSGLPSDRFFAERPEGSVSTLKIQRTQQEDSAVYLCASSHEDIIIYGYTFGSGTRLTVV.